This T cell receptor beta chain was recovered during a study of blood T cells in healthy people across ages. Study in general: About one barcoded beta molecule per two T cells came from capture by template switching.

Study outcomes and limitations: Calculation of diversity from one million T cells yielded estimates considered to be underestimates.

The table lists this clonotype with a few counts. No antigen is known for it. The CDR3 is 14 residues long. Germline assignment: CDR1 SQVTM and CDR2 ANQGSEA. The ends lost 4 bases at V and 5 bases at J; junction bases unmatched: 4. Using a J-beta primer mix together with a sample-barcoded 5' primer, a second PCR was run for roughly 7 to 11 cycles. No fewer than 3 million CDR3-containing paired-end reads came from each sample. TCRdb reprocessed the 5' RACE reads with MiXCR, giving one entry per CDR3 protein. The sample holds approximately 600,000 distinct CDR3 sequences; roughly 53% are singletons and the top ten take 30% to 45%. Every donor gave around 10 milliliters of peripheral blood.

This chain uses TRBV29-1 with TRBJ2-1; 11 bases fit TRBD1. The clonotype originates from a man between 60 and 70 years old in good health. Sequencing used blood. The CDR3 region is CSVADRGLNNEQFF. Written as DNA, the CDR3 is TGCAGCGTTGCGGACAGGGGGCTTAACAATGAGCAGTTCTTC.